A selection of T cell receptor beta chains follows, all from one sample in a study of T cell repertoires in cytomegalovirus infection. From the reads, TCRdb called clonotypes with MiXCR, one entry per CDR3 protein. This table has approximately 240,000 distinct CDR3 sequences, 10% to 15% appearing once. Sequenced sample: PBMCs. These receptors were taken from a human donor in good health (CMV status not recorded). Some clones in this sample may be carry-over from other donors' samples. Both conserved end residues are part of each CDR3. D genes are given only for firm matches. A row's size may be missing; if present it is once, few, many or a size class.

D gene | clone size | J gene | V gene | CDR3 protein | CDR3 DNA
NA | few | TRBJ2-5 | TRBV29-1 | CSVVVGSSQETQYF | TGCAGCGTTGTCGTAGGGTCTTCCCAAGAGACCCAGTACTTC
NA | few | TRBJ1-1 | TRBV14 | CASSQDINSWGTEAFF | TGTGCCAGCAGCCAAGATATAAATTCTTGGGGCACTGAAGCTTTCTTT
NA | NA | TRBJ1-2 | TRBV12-3/TRBV12-4 | CASSLAGGYTF | TGTGCCAGCAGTTTAGCAGGTGGCTACACCTTC
NA | NA | TRBJ2-3 | TRBV29-1 | CSVEFPDTQYF | TGCAGCGTGGAATTCCCAGATACGCAGTATTTT
NA | many | TRBJ1-5 | TRBV29-1 | CSVAGSNQPQHF | TGCAGCGTTGCAGGGAGCAACCAGCCCCAGCATTTT
NA | many | TRBJ2-7 | TRBV7-2 | CASSLADFYEQYF | TGTGCCAGCAGCTTAGCCGACTTCTACGAGCAGTACTTC
NA | few | TRBJ1-5 | TRBV24-1 | CATSDRGQGRDQPQHF | TGTGCCACCAGTGATCGGGGCCAGGGAAGGGATCAGCCCCAGCATTTT
NA | few | TRBJ2-3 | TRBV6-2/TRBV6-3 | CASNRGWTDTQYF | TGTGCCAGCAATCGGGGGTGGACAGATACGCAGTATTTT
NA | once | TRBJ2-5 | TRBV4-1 | CARSHLGWETQYF | TGCGCCCGCAGCCATCTGGGGTGGGAGACCCAGTACTTC
NA | many | TRBJ1-1 | TRBV7-2 | CASSFASNTEAFF | TGTGCCAGCAGCTTTGCCAGCAACACTGAAGCTTTCTTT
NA | many | TRBJ2-5 | TRBV10-3 | CAISEALTQETQYF | TGTGCCATCAGTGAGGCGTTGACCCAAGAGACCCAGTACTTC
TRBD2 | many | TRBJ2-7 | TRBV28 | CASSLVLAGDEQYF | TGTGCCAGCAGTTTAGTCCTAGCGGGAGACGAGCAGTACTTC
NA | many | TRBJ1-2 | TRBV6-1 | CASTLDISYRYTF | TGTGCCAGCACCTTGGACATTTCTTATCGCTACACCTTC
NA | many | TRBJ2-7 | TRBV7-2 | CASSRLTSGHEQYF | TGTGCCAGCAGCCGATTAACCTCGGGGCACGAGCAGTACTTC
NA | many | TRBJ1-2 | TRBV28 | CASSFVGRGGFYGYTF | TGTGCCAGCAGTTTTGTAGGCAGGGGAGGGTTCTATGGCTACACCTTC
NA | many | TRBJ1-1 | TRBV6-1 | CASSEQPGEWTEAFF | TGTGCCAGCAGTGAACAACCGGGAGAGTGGACTGAAGCTTTCTTT
NA | few | TRBJ1-2 | TRBV7-2 | CASSRWRDYGYTF | TGTGCCAGCAGTCGCTGGAGGGACTATGGCTACACCTTC
TRBD2 | many | TRBJ2-5 | TRBV20-1 | CSAVAGEKETQYF | TGCAGTGCGGTCGCGGGGGAGAAAGAGACCCAGTACTTC
TRBD1 | many | TRBJ1-1 | TRBV5-6 | CASSFTGDTEAFF | TGTGCCAGCAGCTTTACAGGGGACACTGAAGCTTTCTTT
NA | NA | TRBJ1-1 | TRBV28 | CGTLTEHTEAFF | TGTGGGACACTTACGGAGCACACTGAAGCTTTCTTT
NA | many | TRBJ1-1 | TRBV7-3 | CASSWEVQGMNTEAFF | TGTGCCAGCAGCTGGGAGGTACAGGGCATGAACACTGAAGCTTTCTTT
NA | NA | TRBJ1-2 | TRBV28 | CASSLNPEGYTF | TGTGCCAGCAGTTTAAACCCAGAGGGCTACACCTTC
NA | few | TRBJ2-5 | TRBV29-1 | CSGRTEETQYF | TGCAGCGGCCGGACAGAGGAGACCCAGTACTTC
NA | NA | TRBJ1-1 | TRBV5-1 | CASSLGTPISEAFF | TGCGCCAGCAGCTTGGGAACCCCAATAAGTGAAGCTTTCTTT
TRBD2 | many | TRBJ2-5 | TRBV28 | CASDRLASWWETQYF | TGTGCCAGCGACCGACTAGCTTCCTGGTGGGAGACCCAGTACTTC
NA | NA | TRBJ2-1 | TRBV29-1 | CSVEESSRNEQFF | TGCAGCGTTGAAGAGTCCTCCAGAAATGAGCAGTTCTTC
TRBD2 | few | TRBJ2-3 | TRBV6-2/TRBV6-3 | CASSYLAGGPADTQYF | TGTGCCAGCAGTTACTTAGCGGGAGGGCCAGCAGATACGCAGTATTTT